The rows below give T cell receptor beta chains drawn from one sample of a study of blood T cells in healthy people across ages. TCRdb redid the calling of the 5' RACE reads with MiXCR, one entry per CDR3 protein. This sample has 700,000 to 900,000 distinct CDR3 sequences, with around half found just once. Sequenced: blood. These receptors were collected from an older man in good health. Both conserved end residues are trimmed from each CDR3. Fields, in order: V gene, clone size, J gene, CDR3 protein. Size values are once, few and many counts, or a class for expanded clones, and some rows have none.

v_gene: TRBV6-5
abundance: NA
j_gene: TRBJ2-7
CDR3aa: ASLDEKYEQY

v_gene: TRBV4-2
abundance: NA
j_gene: TRBJ1-2
CDR3aa: ASSPSDRDTGSDYT

v_gene: TRBV12-3/TRBV12-4
abundance: NA
j_gene: TRBJ1-5
CDR3aa: ASSGGGGGNQPQH

v_gene: TRBV6-2/TRBV6-3
abundance: NA
j_gene: TRBJ2-1
CDR3aa: ASSFVAALVGEQF

v_gene: TRBV10-3
abundance: NA
j_gene: TRBJ2-5
CDR3aa: AISPAGGGTQY

v_gene: TRBV5-1
abundance: NA
j_gene: NA
CDR3aa: ASSPAGQGAYEQY

v_gene: TRBV13
abundance: few
j_gene: TRBJ2-5
CDR3aa: ASSYRVLGETQY

v_gene: TRBV3-1
abundance: NA
j_gene: TRBJ2-7
CDR3aa: ASSPLHRSSSYEQY

v_gene: TRBV7-8
abundance: few
j_gene: NA
CDR3aa: ASSLGISAVFNEQY

v_gene: TRBV27
abundance: few
j_gene: TRBJ2-7
CDR3aa: ASSLVGTSGLYEQY

v_gene: TRBV29-1
abundance: NA
j_gene: TRBJ2-1
CDR3aa: SVEGATSGRRNERF

v_gene: TRBV6-6
abundance: few
j_gene: TRBJ1-2
CDR3aa: ASNKIRGAADYGYT

v_gene: TRBV20-1
abundance: NA
j_gene: TRBJ1-5
CDR3aa: SAGGGTGVNAQH

v_gene: TRBV7-2
abundance: few
j_gene: TRBJ1-2
CDR3aa: ASSTQAGNYGYT

v_gene: TRBV25-1
abundance: NA
j_gene: TRBJ1-1
CDR3aa: ASLGSLNTEAF

v_gene: TRBV27
abundance: few
j_gene: TRBJ2-5
CDR3aa: ASSFRDGEQY

v_gene: TRBV11-1
abundance: NA
j_gene: TRBJ2-1
CDR3aa: ASSLRSRNPYNEQF

v_gene: TRBV14
abundance: NA
j_gene: TRBJ1-2
CDR3aa: ASSQDLVGVYGYT

v_gene: TRBV5-1
abundance: NA
j_gene: TRBJ2-5
CDR3aa: ASSLTGEVRQETQY

v_gene: TRBV2
abundance: NA
j_gene: TRBJ2-4
CDR3aa: ASSEARQGRIAKNIQY

v_gene: TRBV12-3/TRBV12-4
abundance: few
j_gene: TRBJ1-5
CDR3aa: ASSRTGSRQPQH

v_gene: TRBV5-6
abundance: NA
j_gene: TRBJ1-2
CDR3aa: ASRTTALYGYT

v_gene: TRBV29-1
abundance: NA
j_gene: TRBJ1-5
CDR3aa: SASPAGGGSNQPQH

v_gene: TRBV7-9
abundance: few
j_gene: TRBJ2-7
CDR3aa: ASRPTTAYEQY

v_gene: TRBV12-5
abundance: NA
j_gene: TRBJ1-1
CDR3aa: ASGLATGGTEAF

v_gene: TRBV29-1
abundance: NA
j_gene: TRBJ2-7
CDR3aa: SVVWGASSYEQY

v_gene: TRBV11-2
abundance: NA
j_gene: TRBJ1-4
CDR3aa: ASSYGQGGTTNEKLF

v_gene: TRBV5-6
abundance: NA
j_gene: TRBJ2-5
CDR3aa: ASSLGVLAGGGTQY

v_gene: TRBV7-2
abundance: NA
j_gene: TRBJ2-1
CDR3aa: ASRETGASGSYNEQF

v_gene: TRBV7-3
abundance: few
j_gene: TRBJ2-7
CDR3aa: ASSPSGSTYEQY

v_gene: TRBV7-2
abundance: NA
j_gene: TRBJ2-2
CDR3aa: ASSLWSGYTGELF

v_gene: TRBV10-3
abundance: NA
j_gene: TRBJ2-5
CDR3aa: AISESTEGEQY

v_gene: TRBV12-3/TRBV12-4
abundance: once
j_gene: TRBJ1-2
CDR3aa: ASSPRTSGYT

v_gene: TRBV29-1
abundance: many
j_gene: TRBJ2-1
CDR3aa: SGRTSGNKHNEQF

v_gene: TRBV15
abundance: NA
j_gene: TRBJ2-7
CDR3aa: ATSRAGTSGFYEQY

v_gene: TRBV7-9
abundance: NA
j_gene: TRBJ2-5
CDR3aa: ASSLSLARHNEQY

v_gene: TRBV6-5
abundance: NA
j_gene: TRBJ1-1
CDR3aa: ASSSDKNTEAF

v_gene: TRBV12-5
abundance: NA
j_gene: TRBJ2-1
CDR3aa: ASGLVGSADEQF

v_gene: TRBV10-3
abundance: once
j_gene: TRBJ2-7
CDR3aa: AISVSGTGDSEQY

v_gene: TRBV20-1
abundance: few
j_gene: TRBJ1-6
CDR3aa: SARDGGRGSYNSPLH